The sequence of this T cell receptor (beta chain) was determined in a study of CD8+ T cells in alopecia areata. General observations from the study: Scalp lesions, especially in alopecia totalis/universalis, had higher clonality than normal scalp. Between patients, shared TCR sequences were less clear than in mice. This was possibly due in part to HLA diversity in the patient population. Tissue-resident alphabeta T cells belonging to normal skin likewise get sequenced within scalp specimens.

Worth noting for this clone: Its antigen is not known.

Cell sorting on a FACSAria was used to separate CD4+ and CD8+ T cells from the PBMCs. Sequencing templates came from extracted RNA that was reverse transcribed into cDNA. Clones were sequenced by immunoSEQ multiplex PCR, and TCRdb holds only the in-frame ones, with some missing. The profile shows around 100,000 clones, 45% to 60% of them singletons. The source material was CD4+ T cells sorted from blood. This receptor was obtained from a human donor in good health.

The CDR3 coding sequence is TGTGCCTGGAGTATCTCAGACAGAGAGTTTGAAAAACTGTTTTTT. The encoded protein is CAWSISDREFEKLFF. This chain uses TRBV30 with TRBJ1-4; tentatively, D is TRBD1 (5 bases). V dropped 2 bases and J dropped 7 bases, with 17 bases sitting between them. The CDR3 has 15 amino acids. Per germline, CDR1 GTSNPN and CDR2 SVGIG (reference sequence).